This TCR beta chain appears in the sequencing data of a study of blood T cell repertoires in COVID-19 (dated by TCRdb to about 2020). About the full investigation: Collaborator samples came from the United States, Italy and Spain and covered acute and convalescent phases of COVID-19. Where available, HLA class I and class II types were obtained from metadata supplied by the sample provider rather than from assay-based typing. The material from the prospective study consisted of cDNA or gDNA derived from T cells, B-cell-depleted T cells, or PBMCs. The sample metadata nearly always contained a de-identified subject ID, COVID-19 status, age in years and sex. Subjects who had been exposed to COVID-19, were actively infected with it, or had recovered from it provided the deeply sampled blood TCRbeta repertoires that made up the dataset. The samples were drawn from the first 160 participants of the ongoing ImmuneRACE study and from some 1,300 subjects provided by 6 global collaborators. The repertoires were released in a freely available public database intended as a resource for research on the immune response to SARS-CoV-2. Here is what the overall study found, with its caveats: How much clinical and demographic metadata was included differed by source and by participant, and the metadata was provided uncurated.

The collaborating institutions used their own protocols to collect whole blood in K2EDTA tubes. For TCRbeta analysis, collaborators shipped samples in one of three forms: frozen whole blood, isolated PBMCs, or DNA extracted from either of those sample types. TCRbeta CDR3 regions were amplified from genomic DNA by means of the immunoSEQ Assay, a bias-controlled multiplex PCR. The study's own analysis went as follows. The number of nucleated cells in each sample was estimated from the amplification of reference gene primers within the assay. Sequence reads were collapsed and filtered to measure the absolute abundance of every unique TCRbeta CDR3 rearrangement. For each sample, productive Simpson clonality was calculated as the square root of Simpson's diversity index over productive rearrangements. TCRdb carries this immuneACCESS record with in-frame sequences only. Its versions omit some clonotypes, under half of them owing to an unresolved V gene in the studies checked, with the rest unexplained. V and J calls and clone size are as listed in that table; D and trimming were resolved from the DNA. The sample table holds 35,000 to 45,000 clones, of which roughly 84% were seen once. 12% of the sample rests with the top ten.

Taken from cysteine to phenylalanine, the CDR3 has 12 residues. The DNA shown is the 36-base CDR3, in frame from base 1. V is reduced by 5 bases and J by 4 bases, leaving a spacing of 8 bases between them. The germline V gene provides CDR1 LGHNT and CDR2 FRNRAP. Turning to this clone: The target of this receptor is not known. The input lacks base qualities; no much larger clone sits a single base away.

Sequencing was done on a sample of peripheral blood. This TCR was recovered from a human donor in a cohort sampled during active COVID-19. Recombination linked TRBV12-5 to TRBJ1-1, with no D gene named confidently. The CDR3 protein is CASGPSFTEAFF. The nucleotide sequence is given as TGTGCTAGTGGTCCGTCCTTCACTGAAGCTTTCTTT.